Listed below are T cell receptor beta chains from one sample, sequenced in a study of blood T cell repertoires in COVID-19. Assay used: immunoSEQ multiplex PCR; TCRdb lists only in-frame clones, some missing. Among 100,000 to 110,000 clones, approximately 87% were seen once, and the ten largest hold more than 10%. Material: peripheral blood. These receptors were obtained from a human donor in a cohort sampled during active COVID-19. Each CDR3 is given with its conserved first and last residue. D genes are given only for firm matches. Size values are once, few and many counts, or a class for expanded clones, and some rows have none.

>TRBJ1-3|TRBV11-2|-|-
TGTGCCAGCAGCACGAGGGGGACTGGAAACACCATATATTTT
CASSTRGTGNTIYF
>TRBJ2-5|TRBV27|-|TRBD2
TGTGCCAGCAGTTTTCTAGCGGGGGGCGCTAGGGAGACCCAGTACTTC
CASSFLAGGARETQYF
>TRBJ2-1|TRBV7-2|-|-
TGTGCCAGCAGCTTAGTTAGGGCAGGGCGAAAGAATGAGCAGTTCTTC
CASSLVRAGRKNEQFF
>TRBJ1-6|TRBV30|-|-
TGTGCCTGGATCCTTCCCGCCGGGGGAAATTCACCCCTCCACTTT
CAWILPAGGNSPLHF
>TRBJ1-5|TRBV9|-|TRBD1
TGTGCCAGCAGCGCCGGGACAGGGGGCTCGGGGGGCCCCCAGCATTTT
CASSAGTGGSGGPQHF
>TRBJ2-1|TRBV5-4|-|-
TGTGCCAGCAGCTTGGAACGGGGTCGCTCCTACAATGAGCAGTTCTTC
CASSLERGRSYNEQFF
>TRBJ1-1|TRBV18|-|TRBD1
TGTGCCAGCTCAGAGGTGACAGGGATGAACACTGAAGCTTTCTTT
CASSEVTGMNTEAFF
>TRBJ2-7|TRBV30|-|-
TGTGCCTGGAAAGGGGAACGGCGCGAGCAGTACTTC
CAWKGERREQYF
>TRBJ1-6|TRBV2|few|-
TGTGCCAGCAGTGATAGTCTTAAGTTTTCACCCCTCCACTTT
CASSDSLKFSPLHF
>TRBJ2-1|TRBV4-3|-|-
TGCGCCAGCAGCCAGATGGCCAGTAATGAGCAGTTCTTC
CASSQMASNEQFF
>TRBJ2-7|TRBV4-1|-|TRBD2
TGCGCCAGCAGCCAAGAGCCGGGAGGGCCCTACGAGCAGTACTTC
CASSQEPGGPYEQYF
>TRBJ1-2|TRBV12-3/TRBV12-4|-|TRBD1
TGTGCCAGCAGTTTTGGAGGGGGCGGCTACACCTTC
CASSFGGGGYTF
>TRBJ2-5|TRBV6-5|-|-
TGTGCCAGCAGTTACGACAGCCTCGGGGAGACCCAGTACTTC
CASSYDSLGETQYF